This TCR beta chain was observed in a study of cytomegalovirus exposure and HLA in healthy donors. In the study overall: In a previous analysis, approximately 110 million unique TCR beta sequences were found from about 190 million T cells. Study-wide results and limits: The analysis excluded some indistinguishable V segments, including TRBV6-2 and TRBV6-3. The study labeled 180 or so TCR beta chains cytomegalovirus-associated. A later look showed TCR association rates differing by HLA locus, highest for DRB1 and lowest for HLA-C.

The CDR3 is 14 residues long. Trimming removed 3 bases from V and 4 bases from J, with 12 bases in between. CDR1 is SGHAT and CDR2 is FQNNGV in the germline V gene. PCR was performed using 60 Vbeta and 13 Jbeta primers. Generated by immunoSEQ multiplex PCR, the TCRdb table keeps only in-frame clones and is missing some. The sample lists about 160,000 clones; 75% to 90% were seen once. A note on this clone: Its antigen is unidentified.

V and J are TRBV11-2 and TRBJ1-2, with D tentatively TRBD1 (6 bases). The TCR originated in a woman aged 18-29 years in good health and CMV-seronegative. The sample taken for sequencing was PBMCs. The CDR3 here is CASSFGGPGYGYTF. The CDR3 nucleotides read TGTGCCAGCAGCTTCGGGGGGCCGGGCTATGGCTACACCTTC.